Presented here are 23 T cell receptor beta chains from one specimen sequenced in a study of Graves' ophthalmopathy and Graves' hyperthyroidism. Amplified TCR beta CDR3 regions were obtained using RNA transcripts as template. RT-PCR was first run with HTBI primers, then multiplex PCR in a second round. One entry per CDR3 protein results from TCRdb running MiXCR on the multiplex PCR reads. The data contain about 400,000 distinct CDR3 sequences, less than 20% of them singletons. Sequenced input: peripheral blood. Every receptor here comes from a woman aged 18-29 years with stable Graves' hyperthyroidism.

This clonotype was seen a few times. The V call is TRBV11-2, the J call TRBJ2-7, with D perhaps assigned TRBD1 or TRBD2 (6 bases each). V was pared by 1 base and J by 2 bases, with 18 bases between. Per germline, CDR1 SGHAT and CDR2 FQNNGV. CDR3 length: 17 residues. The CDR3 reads CASSLVSGQGTPYEQYF. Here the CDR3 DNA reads TGTGCCAGCAGCTTAGTATCGGGCCAGGGGACTCCCTACGAGCAGTACTTC.

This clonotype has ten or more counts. CDR3 bases: TGTGCCAGCAGCAAAACAGGAGCGGATTCACCCCTCCACTTT. This encodes CASSKTGADSPLHF. The chain carries TRBV11-2 and TRBJ1-6; D is perhaps TRBD1 (5 bases). Germline CDR1 reads SGHAT; CDR2 reads FQNNGV. The CDR3 is 14 amino acids. The V gene lost 5 bases and the J gene lost 8 bases, with 13 bases spanning the gap.

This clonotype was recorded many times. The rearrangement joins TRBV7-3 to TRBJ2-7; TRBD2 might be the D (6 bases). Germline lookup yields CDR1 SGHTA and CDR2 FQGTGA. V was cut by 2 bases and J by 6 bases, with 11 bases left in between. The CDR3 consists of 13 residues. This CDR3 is CASSLVRDSEQYF. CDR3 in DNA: TGTGCCAGCAGCTTAGTGAGGGACTCCGAGCAGTACTTC.

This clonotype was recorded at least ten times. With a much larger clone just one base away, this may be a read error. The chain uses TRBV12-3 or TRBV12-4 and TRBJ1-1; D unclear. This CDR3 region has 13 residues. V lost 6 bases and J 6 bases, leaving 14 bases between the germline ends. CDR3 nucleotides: TGTGCCAGCAGATGGGGTCGGTACGCTGAAGCTTTCTTT. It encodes CASRWGRYAEAFF.

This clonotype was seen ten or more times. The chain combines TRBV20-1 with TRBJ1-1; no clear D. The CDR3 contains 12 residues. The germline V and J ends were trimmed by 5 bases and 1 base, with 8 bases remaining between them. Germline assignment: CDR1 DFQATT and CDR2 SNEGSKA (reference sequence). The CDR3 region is CSAASPNTEAFF. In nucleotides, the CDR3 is TGCAGTGCTGCCAGTCCGAACACTGAAGCTTTCTTT.

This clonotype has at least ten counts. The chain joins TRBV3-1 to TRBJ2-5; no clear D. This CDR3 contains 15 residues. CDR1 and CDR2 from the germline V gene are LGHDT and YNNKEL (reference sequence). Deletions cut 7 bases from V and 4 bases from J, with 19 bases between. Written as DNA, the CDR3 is TGTGCCAGCATGGGTAGGGAAGGTCTTGCAGAGACCCAGTACTTC. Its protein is CASMGREGLAETQYF.

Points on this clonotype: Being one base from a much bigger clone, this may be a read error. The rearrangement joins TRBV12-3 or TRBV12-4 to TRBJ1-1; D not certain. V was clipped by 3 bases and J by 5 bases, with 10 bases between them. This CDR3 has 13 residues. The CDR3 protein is CASSLARLTEAFF. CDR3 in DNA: TGTGCCAGCAGTTTGGCGAGGTTAACTGAAGCTTTCTTT.

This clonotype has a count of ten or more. Here the CDR3 reads CASTYGGFYNSPLHF. CDR3 bases: TGTGCCAGCACCTATGGCGGTTTTTATAATTCACCCCTCCACTTT. The chain carries TRBV11-3 and TRBJ1-6; D uncertain. This CDR3 contains 15 residues. Germline V CDR1 and CDR2: SGHNT, YENEEA. Trimming took 7 bases from V and 4 from J, leaving 14 bases between them. The full variable domain, completed using reference TRBV11-3 and TRBJ1-6, is EAGVVQSPRYKIIEKKQPVAFWCNPISGHNTLYWYLQNLGQGPELLIRYENEEAVDDSQLPKDRFSAERLKGVDSTLKIQPAELGDSAVYLCASTYGGFYNSPLHFGNGTRLTVT.

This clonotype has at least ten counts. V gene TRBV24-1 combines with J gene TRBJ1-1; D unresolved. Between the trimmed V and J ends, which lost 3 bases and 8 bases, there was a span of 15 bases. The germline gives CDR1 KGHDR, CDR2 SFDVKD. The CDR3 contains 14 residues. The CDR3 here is CATSDPLSPLEAFF. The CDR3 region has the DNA TGTGCCACCAGTGATCCCCTTTCCCCACTAGAAGCTTTCTTT.

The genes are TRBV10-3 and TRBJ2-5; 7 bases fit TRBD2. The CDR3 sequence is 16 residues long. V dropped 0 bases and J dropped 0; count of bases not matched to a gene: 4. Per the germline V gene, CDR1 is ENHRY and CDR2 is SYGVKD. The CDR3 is CAISESKAGDQETQYF. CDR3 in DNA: TGTGCCATCAGTGAGTCCAAGGCGGGGGACCAAGAGACCCAGTACTTC.

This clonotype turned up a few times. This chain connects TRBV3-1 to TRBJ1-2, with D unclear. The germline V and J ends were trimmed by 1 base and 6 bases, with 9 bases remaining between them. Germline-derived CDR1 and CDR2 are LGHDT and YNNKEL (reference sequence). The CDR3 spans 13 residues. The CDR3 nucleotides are TGTGCCAGCAGCCAAGGGGTGAGGAATGGCTACACCTTC. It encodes CASSQGVRNGYTF.

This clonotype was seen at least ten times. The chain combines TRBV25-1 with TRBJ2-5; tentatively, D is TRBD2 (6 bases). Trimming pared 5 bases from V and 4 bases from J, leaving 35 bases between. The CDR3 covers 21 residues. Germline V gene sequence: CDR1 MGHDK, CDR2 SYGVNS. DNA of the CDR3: TGTGCCAGCAGTCCACAGCCGGGTCGGACTACGGGAGTGTCAACGGGAGAGACCCAGTACTTC. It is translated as CASSPQPGRTTGVSTGETQYF.

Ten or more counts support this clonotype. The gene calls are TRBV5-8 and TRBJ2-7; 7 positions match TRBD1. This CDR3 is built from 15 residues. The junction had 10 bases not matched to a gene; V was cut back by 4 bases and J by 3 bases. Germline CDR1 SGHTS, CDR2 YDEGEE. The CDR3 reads CASSLGTARYYEQYF. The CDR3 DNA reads TGTGCCAGCAGCCTAGGGACAGCTAGATACTACGAGCAGTACTTC.

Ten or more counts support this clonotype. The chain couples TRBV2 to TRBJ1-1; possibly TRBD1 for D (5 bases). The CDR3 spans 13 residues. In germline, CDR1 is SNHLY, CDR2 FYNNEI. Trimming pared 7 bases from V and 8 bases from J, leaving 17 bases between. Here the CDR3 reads CASIPGREAEAFF. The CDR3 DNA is TGTGCCAGCATTCCTGGCAGGGAGGCCGAAGCTTTCTTT.

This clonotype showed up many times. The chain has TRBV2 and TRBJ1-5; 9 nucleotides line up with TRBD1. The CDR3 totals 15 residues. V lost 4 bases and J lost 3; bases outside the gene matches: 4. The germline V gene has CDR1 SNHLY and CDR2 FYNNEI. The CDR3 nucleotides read TGTGCCAGCAGTGCCGGGACAGGGAACAATCAGCCCCAGCATTTT. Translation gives CASSAGTGNNQPQHF.

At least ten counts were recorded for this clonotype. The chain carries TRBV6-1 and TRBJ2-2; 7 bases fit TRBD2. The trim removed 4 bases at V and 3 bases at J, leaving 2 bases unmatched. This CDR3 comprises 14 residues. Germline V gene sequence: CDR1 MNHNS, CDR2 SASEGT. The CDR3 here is CASSGGGYTGELFF. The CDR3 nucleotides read TGTGCCAGCAGTGGCGGGGGATACACCGGGGAGCTGTTTTTT.

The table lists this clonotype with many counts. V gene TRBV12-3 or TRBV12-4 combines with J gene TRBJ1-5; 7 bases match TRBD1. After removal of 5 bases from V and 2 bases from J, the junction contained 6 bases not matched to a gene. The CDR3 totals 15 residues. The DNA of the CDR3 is TGTGCCAGCAGTCGACAGGGTATCGGCAATCAGCCCCAGCATTTT. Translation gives CASSRQGIGNQPQHF.

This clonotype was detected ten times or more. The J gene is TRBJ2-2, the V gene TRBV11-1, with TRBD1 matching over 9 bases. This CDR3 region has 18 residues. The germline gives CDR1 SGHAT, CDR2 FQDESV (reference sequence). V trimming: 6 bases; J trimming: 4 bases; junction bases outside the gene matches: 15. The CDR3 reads CASSFTPGTGMSTGELFF. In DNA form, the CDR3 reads TGTGCCAGCAGTTTCACTCCCGGGACAGGGATGAGCACCGGGGAGCTGTTTTTT.

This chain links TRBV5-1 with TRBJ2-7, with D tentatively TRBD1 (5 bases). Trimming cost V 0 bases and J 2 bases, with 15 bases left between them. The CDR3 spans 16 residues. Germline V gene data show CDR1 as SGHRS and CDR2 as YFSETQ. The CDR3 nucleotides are TGCGCCAGCAGCTTGGACCACAGGTCAAGTCCCTACGAGCAGTACTTC. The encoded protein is CASSLDHRSSPYEQYF.

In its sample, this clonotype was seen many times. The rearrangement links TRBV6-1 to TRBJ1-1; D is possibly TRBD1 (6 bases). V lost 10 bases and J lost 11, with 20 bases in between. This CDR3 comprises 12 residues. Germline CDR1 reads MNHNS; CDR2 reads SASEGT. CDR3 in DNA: TGTGCCATAAGACAGGCCTCGCGGGTGGCTTTCTTT. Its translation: CAIRQASRVAFF.

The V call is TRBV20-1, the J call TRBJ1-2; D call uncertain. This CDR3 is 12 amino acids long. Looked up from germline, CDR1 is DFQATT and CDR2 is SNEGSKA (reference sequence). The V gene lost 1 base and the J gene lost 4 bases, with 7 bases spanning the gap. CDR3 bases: TGCAGTGCTAGAGCAGCGGCCTATGGCTACACCTTC. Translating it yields CSARAAAYGYTF.

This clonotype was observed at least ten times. CDR3 bases: TGTGCCAGCAGCGCCAGGGTTCATGGCTACACCTTC. Its translation: CASSARVHGYTF. The chain carries TRBV9 and TRBJ1-2; TRBD1 might be the D (5 bases). The ends were cut back, 3 bases at V and 6 bases at J, with 9 bases in the middle. CDR1 and CDR2 (germline): SGDLS, YYNGEE. There are 12 residues in the CDR3.

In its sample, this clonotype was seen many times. In DNA form, the CDR3 reads TGTGCCAGCAGCTTAGAACTGCAGGGCAATCAGCCCCAGCATTTT. Residues: CASSLELQGNQPQHF. The chain joins TRBV11-2 to TRBJ1-5; D gene uncertain. CDR1 is SGHAT and CDR2 is FQNNGV in the germline V gene. The CDR3 runs to 15 residues. Trimming removed 0 bases from V and 2 bases from J, with 8 bases in between.